What follows is one T cell receptor beta chain and its context. What it recognizes is unknown. The source of the sample is a study of cytomegalovirus exposure and HLA in healthy donors. Broader study findings: A later analysis associated 15,000 to 20,000 TCR beta sequences with HLA alleles at a 0.05 false discovery rate. Data from an earlier analysis indicated that most TCR beta V segments were productive either about 87% or about 30% of the time. For TCR beta chains, V- and J-gene trimming was later linked to a missense DCLRE1C variant.

The study ran its PCR with 60 Vbeta and 13 Jbeta primers. TCRdb's copy holds only in-frame clones and misses some; the assay was immunoSEQ multiplex PCR. The data show around 94,000 clones, about 69% seen once. This CDR3 is built from 15 residues. CDR1 is MDHEN, CDR2 SYDVKM, per germline. Between the trimmed V and J ends, which lost 3 bases and 0 bases, there was a span of 9 bases. This TCR came from a human donor in good health. The rearrangement links TRBV28 to TRBJ2-4, with D possibly being TRBD1 (5 bases). The material sequenced was PBMCs. This chain's CDR3 is CASSFRGLAKNIQYF. CDR3 nucleotide sequence: TGTGCCAGCAGTTTTAGGGGATTAGCCAAAAACATTCAGTACTTC.